Each of the 13 T cell receptor beta chains below was sequenced from the same sample in a study of response to subunit inactivated influenza vaccine (dated by TCRdb to 2017 to 2018). Receptor amplification or capture employed RT-PCR. Reads for this sample came from an Illumina HiSeq 2500. The public reads were quality trimmed at Q25 with fastp and then assembled into clones with MiXCR by TCRdb, keeping productive beta chains. Records with the same CDR3 protein are collapsed into one entry carrying the most frequent genes and DNA. For this sample there are 430,000 or so distinct CDR3 sequences; over 9.5% appear just once. About 12% of the sample is held by the ten biggest clonotypes. The sample's time point label is to be understood as: 45 days after influenza vaccine administration. Sample: PBMCs from blood, taken 45 days after vaccination. The receptors were gathered from a man aged 45-60 years who received an inactivated influenza vaccine. Donor details come from another sample of the same person, matched by shared clones.

This clonotype has more than one count but fewer than ten. The chain couples TRBV5-1 to TRBJ1-3; 7 bases agree with TRBD1. V lost 0 bases, J lost 6 bases, and 6 bases stayed unmatched. This CDR3 spans 15 amino acids. Germline CDR1 is SGHRS and CDR2 is YFSETQ. The CDR3 region has the DNA TGCGCCAGCAGCTTGGAGGGCAGGGGGATAAACACCATATATTTT. This sequence encodes CASSLEGRGINTIYF.

This clonotype was seen only a few times. The V and J genes are TRBV5-1 and TRBJ2-1, with 7 bases matching TRBD1. The J segment lost 0 bases and the V segment lost 4 bases, leaving 7 bases of the junction unmatched. The germline V gene encodes CDR1 SGHRS and CDR2 YFSETQ. CDR3 length: 16 residues. CDR3 amino acids: CASSKTGVSSYNEQFF. The CDR3 nucleotides read TGCGCCAGCAGCAAAACAGGGGTGAGCTCCTACAATGAGCAGTTCTTC.

This clonotype was detected ten times or more. The rearrangement joins TRBV25-1 to TRBJ2-5; 7 nucleotides align to TRBD1. V gave up 4 bases and J gave up 2 bases; unmatched junction bases: 1. Germline V gives CDR1 MGHDK, CDR2 SYGVNS. The CDR3 sequence is 13 residues long. The CDR3 nucleotides are TGTGCCAGCAGTGGACAGGGTCAAGAGACCCAGTACTTC. As protein: CASSGQGQETQYF.

The table lists this clonotype with a few counts. This CDR3 is CSARGLAVYEQYF. CDR3 in DNA: TGCAGTGCTAGAGGGTTGGCCGTGTACGAGCAGTACTTC. The chain is built from TRBV20-1 and TRBJ2-7, with no clear D. This CDR3 comprises 13 residues. Germline V gives CDR1 DFQATT, CDR2 SNEGSKA (reference sequence). Trimming removed 1 base at V and 4 bases at J, with 11 bases between.

The chain links TRBV6-6 to TRBJ2-5, with D hard to call. Germline lookup yields CDR1 MNHNY and CDR2 SVGAGI (reference sequence). This CDR3 is built from 12 residues. V shed 7 bases and J shed 4 bases, with 10 bases lying between them. CDR3 coding DNA: TGTGCCAGCACCAACTCCGGAGAGACCCAGTACTTC. Its protein product is CASTNSGETQYF.

This clonotype was seen at least ten times. The gene calls are TRBV5-1 and TRBJ2-1; 7 bases match TRBD2. J gave up 8 bases and V 7 bases, and 12 bases lay outside the gene matches. CDR1 and CDR2 from the germline V gene are SGHRS and YFSETQ. The CDR3 is made up of 14 amino acids. CDR3 in DNA: TGCGCCAGCTCCCGTGGGGGGGGTTACGATGAGCAGTTCTTC. This gives the protein CASSRGGGYDEQFF. Full variable domain (outside the CDR3, taken from reference TRBV5-1 and TRBJ2-1): KAGVTQTPRYLIKTRGQQVTLSCSPISGHRSVSWYQQTPGQGLQFLFEYFSETQRNKGNFPGRFSGRQFSNSRSEMNVSTLELGDSALYLCASSRGGGYDEQFFGPGTRLTVL.

In its sample, this clonotype was seen a few times. The chain recombines TRBV20-1 with TRBJ2-5; 9 bases agree with TRBD2. The junction had 12 bases not matched to a gene; V was cut back by 6 bases and J by 4 bases. Germline assignment: CDR1 DFQATT and CDR2 SNEGSKA (reference sequence). CDR3 length equals 15 residues. CDR3 sequence reads: CSARGGGGALETQYF. In nucleotides, the CDR3 is TGCAGTGCCAGGGGAGGCGGGGGGGCCTTAGAGACCCAGTACTTC.

The chain carries TRBV7-2 and TRBJ2-7; D possibly matches TRBD1 or TRBD2 (5 bases each). The CDR3 is made up of 15 amino acids. The V gene's germline CDR1 is SGHTA and CDR2 FQGNSA. The V gene lost 2 bases and the J gene lost 9 bases, with 20 bases spanning the gap. The CDR3 sequence: CASSLSTGLATGQYF. The CDR3 DNA reads as TGTGCCAGCAGCTTAAGTACAGGACTGGCTACGGGGCAGTACTTC.

This chain joins TRBV20-1 and TRBJ2-1; maybe TRBD1 (5 bases). The CDR3 loop spans 13 amino acids. CDR1 and CDR2 (germline): DFQATT, SNEGSKA (reference sequence). The ends were cut back, 4 bases at V and 5 bases at J, with 12 bases in the middle. The CDR3 region has the DNA TGCAGTGCTACCCCCCCCAGGGACAATGAGCAGTTCTTC. This gives the protein CSATPPRDNEQFF.

This chain connects TRBV5-1 to TRBJ2-3, with D maybe TRBD1 (6 bases). V lost 0 bases and J 4 bases, leaving 15 bases between the germline ends. CDR3 length: 16 amino acids. Germline CDR1 reads SGHRS; CDR2 reads YFSETQ. DNA of the CDR3: TGCGCCAGCAGCTTGGAAAAAAAGACAGGCTCAGATACGCAGTATTTT. Amino acid sequence: CASSLEKKTGSDTQYF.

The chain recombines TRBV2 with TRBJ1-3; D uncertain. The germline CDR1 and CDR2 sequences are SNHLY and FYNNEI. The germline V and J ends were trimmed by 3 bases and 2 bases, with 8 bases remaining between them. CDR3 length: 14 residues. The CDR3 DNA reads TGTGCCAGCAGTGAGATCGGGGCTGGAAACACCATATATTTT. Translation gives CASSEIGAGNTIYF.

The V gene is TRBV6-5, the J gene TRBJ2-2; TRBD1 is a possible D gene (8 bases). With 2 bases removed from V and 6 bases from J, the gap between germline ends came to 16 bases. The CDR3 is 16 residues long. The germline V gene encodes CDR1 MNHEY and CDR2 SVGAGI. The CDR3 coding sequence is TGTGCCAGCAGTTACATCAGACAGGGGAGGGCCGGGGAGCTGTTTTTT. It specifies CASSYIRQGRAGELFF.

This clonotype is a singleton in its sample. The chain carries TRBV7-9 and TRBJ2-7; a possible D gene is TRBD2 (5 bases). Germline values: CDR1 SEHNR, CDR2 FQNEAQ (reference sequence). The CDR3 runs to 13 residues. V was cut by 0 bases and J by 7 bases, with 10 bases left in between. The CDR3 is CASSLAGSREQYF. For the CDR3, the DNA is TGTGCCAGCAGCTTAGCGGGGAGTCGGGAGCAGTACTTC. The variable domain in full, completed from reference TRBV7-9 and TRBJ2-7, reads DTGVSQNPRHKITKRGQNVTFRCDPISEHNRLYWYRQTLGQGPEFLTYFQNEAQLEKSRLLSDRFSAERPKGSFSTLEIQRTEQGDSAMYLCASSLAGSREQYFGPGTRLTVT.